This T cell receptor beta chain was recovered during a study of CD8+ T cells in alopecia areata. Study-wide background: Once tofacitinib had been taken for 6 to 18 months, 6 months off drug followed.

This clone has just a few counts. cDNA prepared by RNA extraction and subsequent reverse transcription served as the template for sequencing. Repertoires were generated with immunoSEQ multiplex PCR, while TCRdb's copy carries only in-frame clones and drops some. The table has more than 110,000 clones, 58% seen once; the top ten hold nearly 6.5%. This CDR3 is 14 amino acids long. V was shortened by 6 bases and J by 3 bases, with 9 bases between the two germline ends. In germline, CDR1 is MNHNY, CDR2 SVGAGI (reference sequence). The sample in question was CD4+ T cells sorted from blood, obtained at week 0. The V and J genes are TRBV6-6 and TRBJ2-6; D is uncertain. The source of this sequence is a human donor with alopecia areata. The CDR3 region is CASRTRLGANVLTF. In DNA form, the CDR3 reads TGTGCCAGCAGGACACGTCTTGGGGCCAACGTCCTGACTTTC.